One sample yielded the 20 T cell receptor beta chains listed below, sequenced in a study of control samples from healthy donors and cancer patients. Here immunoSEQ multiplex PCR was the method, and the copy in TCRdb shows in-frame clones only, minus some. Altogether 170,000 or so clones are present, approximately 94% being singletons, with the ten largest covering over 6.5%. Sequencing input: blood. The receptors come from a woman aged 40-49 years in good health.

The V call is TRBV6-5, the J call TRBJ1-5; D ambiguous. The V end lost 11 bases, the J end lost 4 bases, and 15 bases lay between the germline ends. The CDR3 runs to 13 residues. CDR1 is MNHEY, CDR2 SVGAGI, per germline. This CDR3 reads CAGSTGRNQPQHF. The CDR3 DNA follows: TGTGCCGGGTCGACGGGCCGAAATCAGCCCCAGCATTTT.

The CDR3 sequence: CASSINPTTEAFF. The CDR3 bases are TGTGCCAGTAGTATAAATCCTACCACTGAAGCTTTCTTT. V usage is TRBV19 and J usage is TRBJ1-1; unclear D gene. Germline V CDR1 and CDR2: LNHDA, SQIVND (reference sequence). The CDR3 runs 13 residues. Trimming pared 2 bases from V and 4 bases from J, leaving 8 bases between.

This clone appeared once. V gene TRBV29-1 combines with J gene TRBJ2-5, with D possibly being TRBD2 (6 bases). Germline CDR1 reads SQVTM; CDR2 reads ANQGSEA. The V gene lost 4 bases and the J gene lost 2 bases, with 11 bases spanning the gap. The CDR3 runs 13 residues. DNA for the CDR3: TGCAGCGTTGCGGGAGCAGGGCAAGAGACCCAGTACTTC. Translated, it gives CSVAGAGQETQYF.

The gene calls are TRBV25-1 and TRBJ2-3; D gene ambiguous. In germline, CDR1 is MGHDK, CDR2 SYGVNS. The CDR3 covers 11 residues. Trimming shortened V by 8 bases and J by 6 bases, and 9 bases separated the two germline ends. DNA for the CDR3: TGTGCCAGCTCCCACACCGATACGCAGTATTTT. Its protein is CASSHTDTQYF.

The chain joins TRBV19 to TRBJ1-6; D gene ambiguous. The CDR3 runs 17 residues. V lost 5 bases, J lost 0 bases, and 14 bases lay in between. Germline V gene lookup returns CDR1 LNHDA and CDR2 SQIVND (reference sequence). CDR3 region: CASSDSGPSSYNSPLHF. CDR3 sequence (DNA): TGTGCCAGTAGTGACTCAGGCCCCAGCTCCTATAATTCACCCCTCCACTTT.

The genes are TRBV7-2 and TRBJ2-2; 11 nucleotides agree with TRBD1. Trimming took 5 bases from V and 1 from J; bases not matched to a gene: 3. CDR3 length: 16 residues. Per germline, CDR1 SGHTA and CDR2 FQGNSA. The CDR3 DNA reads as TGTGCCAGCAGCACGGACAGGGGGCGGAACACCGGGGAGCTGTTTTTT. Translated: CASSTDRGRNTGELFF.

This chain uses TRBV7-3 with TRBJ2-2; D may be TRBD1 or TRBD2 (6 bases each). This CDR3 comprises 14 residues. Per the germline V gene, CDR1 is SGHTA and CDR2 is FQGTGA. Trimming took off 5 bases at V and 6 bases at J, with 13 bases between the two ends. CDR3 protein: CASSQGGSAGELFF. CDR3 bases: TGTGCCAGCAGCCAAGGGGGGTCGGCCGGGGAGCTGTTTTTT.

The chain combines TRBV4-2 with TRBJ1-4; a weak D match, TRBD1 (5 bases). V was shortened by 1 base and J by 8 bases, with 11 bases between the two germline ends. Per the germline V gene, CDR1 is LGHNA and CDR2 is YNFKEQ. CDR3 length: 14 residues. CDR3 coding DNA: TGTGCCAGCAGCCAAGTACACGGGACCGAAAAACTGTTTTTT. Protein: CASSQVHGTEKLFF.

The CDR3 here is CASSLIGVSGNQPQHF. Written as DNA, the CDR3 is TGTGCCAGCAGCTTGATTGGAGTTAGTGGCAATCAGCCCCAGCATTTT. The V and J genes are TRBV5-5 and TRBJ1-5, with no clear D. Trimming took off 1 base at V and 2 bases at J, with 13 bases between the two ends. Germline lookup yields CDR1 SGHKS and CDR2 YYEKEE (reference sequence). The CDR3 is made up of 16 amino acids. The full variable domain, with the rest looked up from reference TRBV5-5 and TRBJ1-5, is DAGVTQSPTHLIKTRGQQVTLRCSPISGHKSVSWYQQVLGQGPQFIFQYYEKEERGRGNFPDRFSARQFPNYSSELNVNALLLGDSALYLCASSLIGVSGNQPQHFGDGTRLSIL.

CDR3 in amino acids: CASSQPQGGELFF. CDR3 nucleotides: TGCGCCAGCAGCCAACCCCAGGGTGGGGAGCTGTTTTTT. The chain links TRBV4-3 to TRBJ2-2, with TRBD1 as a possible D gene (5 bases). Trimming took 2 bases from V and 8 from J, leaving 9 bases between them. Germline-derived CDR1 and CDR2 are LGHNA and YSLEER. The CDR3 has 13 residues.

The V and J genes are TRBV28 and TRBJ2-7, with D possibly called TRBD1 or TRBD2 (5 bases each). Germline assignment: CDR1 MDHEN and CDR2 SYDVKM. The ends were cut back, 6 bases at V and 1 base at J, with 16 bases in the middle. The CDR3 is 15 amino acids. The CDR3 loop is CASSQGTYWSYEQYF. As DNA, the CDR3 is TGTGCCAGCAGCCAAGGGACGTATTGGTCCTACGAGCAGTACTTC.

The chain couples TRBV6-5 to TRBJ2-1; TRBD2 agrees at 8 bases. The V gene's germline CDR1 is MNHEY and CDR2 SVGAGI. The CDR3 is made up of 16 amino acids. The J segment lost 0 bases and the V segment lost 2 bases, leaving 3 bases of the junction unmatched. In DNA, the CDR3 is TGTGCCAGCAGTTACAGGGCGGGAGGCTCCTACAATGAGCAGTTCTTC. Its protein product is CASSYRAGGSYNEQFF.

The CDR3 DNA follows: TGCAGTGTTTACCGGGACTATAAGCAGTTCTTC. This gives the protein CSVYRDYKQFF. V gene TRBV20-1 combines with J gene TRBJ2-1; 7 positions match TRBD2. The CDR3 consists of 11 residues. Germline V gene sequence: CDR1 DFQATT, CDR2 SNEGSKA (reference sequence). Losses at the gene ends were 7 bases for V and 11 bases for J; bases not matched to a gene: 8.

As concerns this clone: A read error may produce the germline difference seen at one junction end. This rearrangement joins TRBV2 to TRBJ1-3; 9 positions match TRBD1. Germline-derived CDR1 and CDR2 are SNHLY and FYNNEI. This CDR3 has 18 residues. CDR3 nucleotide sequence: TGTGCCAGCAGCGAAGGACAGGGGCTAACCTTCTCTGGAAACACCATATATTTT. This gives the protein CASSEGQGLTFSGNTIYF.

CDR3 protein: CASSQGVPGNTIYF. The CDR3 bases are TGTGCCAGCAGCCAAGGGGTACCTGGAAACACCATATATTTT. The V gene is TRBV3-1 (or the pseudogene TRBV3-2), the J gene TRBJ1-3; D is undetermined. This CDR3 region has 14 residues. Per the germline V gene, CDR1 is LGHDT and CDR2 is YNNKEL (reference sequence). Trimming took 1 base from V and 2 from J, leaving 6 bases between them.

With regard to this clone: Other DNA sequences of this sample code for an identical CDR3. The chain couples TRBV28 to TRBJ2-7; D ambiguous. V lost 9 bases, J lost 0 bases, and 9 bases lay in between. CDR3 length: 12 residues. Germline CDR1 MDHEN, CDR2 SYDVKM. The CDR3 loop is CASSASSYEQYF. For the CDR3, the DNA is TGTGCCAGTTCCGCGAGCTCCTACGAGCAGTACTTC.

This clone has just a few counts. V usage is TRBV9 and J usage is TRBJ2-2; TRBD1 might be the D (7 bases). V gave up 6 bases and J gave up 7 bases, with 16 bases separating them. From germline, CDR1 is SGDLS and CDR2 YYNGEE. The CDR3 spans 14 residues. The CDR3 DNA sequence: TGTGCCAGCACATTAACAGGGGAGGACGGGGAGCTGTTTTTT. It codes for CASTLTGEDGELFF.

This chain's CDR3 is CASSQLSGLLEEAFF. As DNA, the CDR3 is TGCGCCAGCAGCCAACTATCGGGCCTCCTAGAGGAAGCTTTCTTT. The chain employs TRBV4-3 and TRBJ1-1; no clear D. The CDR3 consists of 15 residues. With 2 bases removed from V and 8 bases from J, the gap between germline ends came to 18 bases. Germline-derived CDR1 and CDR2 are LGHNA and YSLEER.

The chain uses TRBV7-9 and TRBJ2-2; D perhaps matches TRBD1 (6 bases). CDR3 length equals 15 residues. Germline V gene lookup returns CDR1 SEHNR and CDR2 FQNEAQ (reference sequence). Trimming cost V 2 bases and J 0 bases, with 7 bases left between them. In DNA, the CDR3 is TGTGCCAGCAGCTTACGACAGGCGAACACCGGGGAGCTGTTTTTT. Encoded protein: CASSLRQANTGELFF.

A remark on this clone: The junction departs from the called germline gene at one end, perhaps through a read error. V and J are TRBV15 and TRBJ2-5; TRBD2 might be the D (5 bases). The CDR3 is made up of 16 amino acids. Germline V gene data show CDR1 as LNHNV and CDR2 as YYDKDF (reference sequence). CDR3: CATSREPALVTEIQYF. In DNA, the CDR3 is TGTGCCACCAGCAGAGAGCCGGCACTAGTGACGGAGATCCAGTACTTC.